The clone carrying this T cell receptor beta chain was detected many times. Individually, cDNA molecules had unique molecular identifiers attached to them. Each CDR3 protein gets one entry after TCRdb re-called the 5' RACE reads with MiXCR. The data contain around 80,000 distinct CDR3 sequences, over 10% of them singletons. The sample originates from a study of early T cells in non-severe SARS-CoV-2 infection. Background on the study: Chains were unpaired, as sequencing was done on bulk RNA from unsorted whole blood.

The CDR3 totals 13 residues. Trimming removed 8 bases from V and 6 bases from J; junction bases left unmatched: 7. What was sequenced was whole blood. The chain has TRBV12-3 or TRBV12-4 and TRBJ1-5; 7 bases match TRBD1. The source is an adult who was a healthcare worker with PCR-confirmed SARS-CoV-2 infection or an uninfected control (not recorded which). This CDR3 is CASCDRVGQPQHF. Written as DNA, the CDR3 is TGTGCCAGCTGCGACAGGGTTGGTCAGCCCCAGCATTTT.